This TCR beta chain comes out of a study of shared clonotypes between healthy human individuals (dated by TCRdb to about 2020). With respect to the entire study: Three men and a couple of women, aged 18 to 49 years, made up the cohort. Per donor, three plates each were used for CD4 naive and CD4 memory, two for CD8 naive, and one for CD8 memory. To estimate repertoire size and how much clonotype sharing occurs between individuals, the study deeply sequenced the blood TCR repertoires of roughly 5 healthy adults. To increase sequencing depth and limit assay-specific biases, TCR repertoire library preparation and sequencing were carried out by different laboratories using diverse techniques. Leukapheresis yielded between about 0.94 and 10 billion PBMCs per donor.

The germline ends are 22 bases apart after V is trimmed by 4 bases and J by 2 bases. From its cysteine to its phenylalanine, the CDR3 spans 18 amino acids. Solely the CDR3 DNA is kept, with 54 bases framed from the first base. The germline V gene (reference sequence) supplies CDR1 SGHAT and CDR2 FQDESV. As for this clone: The target of this receptor is not known. No qualities accompany the bases; no much larger clone lies one base away.

Using the deep immunoSEQ assay, TCR CDR3 regions were amplified from genomic DNA by multiplex PCR. Extracted genomic DNA from each cell subset was distributed evenly across all wells of several immunoSEQ 96-well plates, and each plate was treated as a replicate. For sorted subsets, each replicate PCR was loaded with roughly 190 ng genomic DNA, equivalent to 30,000 or so T cell genomes. Purified libraries were quantified with a Qubit 3.0 fluorometer, sized on a Bioanalyzer 2100, and re-quantified with the KAPA Library Quantification kit. Each immunoSEQ 96-well plate was sequenced on its own single-read 150-cycle Illumina NextSeq 550 flow cell. On the study's bioinformatics: Because the immunoSEQ output held only junctional sequences and lacked quality scores, the filtering could not match the filtering applied to full-length reads. Sequences were annotated with PyIR, a Python wrapper for IgBLAST v1.9, using IMGT germline references to assign V/J genes and CDR3. Reads with weak V/J assignments (E-value above 1e-6), missing CDR3, stop codons, out-of-frame junctions, or ambiguous translated residues were removed. V3J clonotypes were defined as sequences sharing an identical inferred V gene, J gene, and CDR3 amino acid sequence. To compute the percentage overlap between repertoires, the number of shared unique clonotypes was divided by the size of the smaller repertoire. RTK rarefaction, the Chao1 estimator, and Recon v2.1 estimates of unobserved clonotypes were used to assess repertoire richness. For all TCRbeta clonotypes obtained by the gDNA method from a handful of donors, generation probabilities were computed with OLGA. TCRdb re-hosts the immuneACCESS table, in-frame sequences only. Its copies lack some clones; in the studies checked, an unresolved V gene accounts for under half of them, and the cause for the rest is not known. The D gene and trimming were derived from the DNA, and the V and J assignments and clone size from that table. In all, the sample holds more than 2 million clones, and around 95% of those were seen once. Of the sample, 1.5% to 2% is held by the ten largest clones.

CD8 naive samples were CD45RO-negative cells positively selected for CCR7, giving a CD45RA+CCR7+ population that excluded TemRA cells. Donors were healthy HIV-negative adults with no recently reported acute infections or vaccinations. Every donor was a Caucasian adult living in Nashville, Tennessee, USA. After blood collection by leukapheresis, PBMCs were isolated using Ficoll-Histopaque density gradient centrifugation and then cryopreserved in the vapor phase of liquid nitrogen. Analytical flow cytometry was used to check the purity and quantity of each magnetically sorted T cell population. From each sorted fraction, genomic DNA was isolated and quantified by UV absorbance on a Nanodrop 2000c. Study-wide conclusions, independent of this receptor: The small number of donors limited the genetic and exposure-history diversity represented. Higher generation probabilities were observed for clonotypes shared by all four sorted-subset donors than for non-shared clonotypes. Rarefaction of sorted-subset datasets indicated incomplete sequencing despite the large sequencing depth. Larger estimated clonotype richness was generally found for naive subsets than for memory subsets. Based on pairwise subsampling, the degree of clonotype sharing among donors was expected to be affected by sequencing depth. Sampling was restricted to blood, and TCR repertoires in tissue are likely to differ from TCR repertoires in blood. When a handful of donors were compared, the shared fraction of clonotypes was around 5% for naive CD4, about 4% for naive CD8, roughly 2.5% for memory CD4, and roughly 0.4% for memory CD8.

Here the chain combines TRBV11-1 and TRBJ2-3; TRBD1 is a weak D gene call, 7 bases matching. The sequence was obtained from a man younger than 35 in good health. Some clones in this sample may be carry-over from other donors' samples. The sample comprised naive CD8+ T cells from PBMCs. The cell subset or site label here, explained by the study, means: CD45RA+CCR7+. The DNA sequence is TGTGCCAGCAGCTCATTCATTCGTACAGGGGAGGCCACAGATACGCAGTATTTT. Its product reads: CASSSFIRTGEATDTQYF.